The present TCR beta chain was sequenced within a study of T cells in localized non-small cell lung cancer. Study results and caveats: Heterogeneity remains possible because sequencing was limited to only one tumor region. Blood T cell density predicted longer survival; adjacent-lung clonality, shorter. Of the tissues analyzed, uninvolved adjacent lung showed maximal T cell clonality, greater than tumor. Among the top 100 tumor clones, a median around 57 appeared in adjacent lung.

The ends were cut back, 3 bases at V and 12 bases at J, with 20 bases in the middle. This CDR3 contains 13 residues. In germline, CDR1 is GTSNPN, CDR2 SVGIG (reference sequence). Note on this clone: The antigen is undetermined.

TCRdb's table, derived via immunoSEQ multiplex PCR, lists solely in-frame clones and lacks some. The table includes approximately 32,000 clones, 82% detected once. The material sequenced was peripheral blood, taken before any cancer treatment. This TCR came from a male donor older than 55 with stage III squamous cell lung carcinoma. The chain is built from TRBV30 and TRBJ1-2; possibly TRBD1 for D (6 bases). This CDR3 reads CAWSPTGTNSHTF. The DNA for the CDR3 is TGTGCCTGGAGCCCTACCGGGACAAATTCCCACACCTTC. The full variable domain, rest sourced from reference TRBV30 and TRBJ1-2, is SQTIHQWPATLVQPVGSPLSLECTVEGTSNPNLYWYRQAAGRGLQLLFYSVGIGQISSEVPQNLSASRPQDRQFILSSKKLLLSDSGFYLCAWSPTGTNSHTFGSGTRLTVV.